This T cell receptor (beta chain) came from a study of PD-1 blockade in classical Hodgkin lymphoma. About the research overall: On a schedule of every 2 weeks, patients received nivolumab 3 mg/kg intravenously.

With regard to this clone: The antigen remains unidentified.

Clones were sequenced by immunoSEQ multiplex PCR, and TCRdb holds only the in-frame ones, with some missing. The sample records over 85,000 clones, roughly 76% being singletons. Brentuximab vedotin exposure varied among the patients, all of whom had relapsed after autologous stem cell transplantation. The study recorded best responses of complete response, partial response or progressive disease. There are 14 residues in the CDR3. V was shortened by 0 bases and J by 0 bases, with 6 bases between the two germline ends. Germline V lookup: CDR1 ENHRY, CDR2 SYGVKD. Study results and limitations: The CD4+ diversity rise by C4D1 was clearest in complete responders. Complete responders' baseline diversity resembled that of newly diagnosed patients.

The source is a human donor with classical Hodgkin lymphoma. The rearrangement joins TRBV10-3 to TRBJ2-7; weak D call: TRBD2 (6 bases). The material was peripheral blood mononuclear cells (PBMCs), obtained before the second cycle of nivolumab. The CDR3 nucleotides read TGTGCCATCAGTGAGTCAGCGGGCTCCTACGAGCAGTACTTC. It specifies CAISESAGSYEQYF.